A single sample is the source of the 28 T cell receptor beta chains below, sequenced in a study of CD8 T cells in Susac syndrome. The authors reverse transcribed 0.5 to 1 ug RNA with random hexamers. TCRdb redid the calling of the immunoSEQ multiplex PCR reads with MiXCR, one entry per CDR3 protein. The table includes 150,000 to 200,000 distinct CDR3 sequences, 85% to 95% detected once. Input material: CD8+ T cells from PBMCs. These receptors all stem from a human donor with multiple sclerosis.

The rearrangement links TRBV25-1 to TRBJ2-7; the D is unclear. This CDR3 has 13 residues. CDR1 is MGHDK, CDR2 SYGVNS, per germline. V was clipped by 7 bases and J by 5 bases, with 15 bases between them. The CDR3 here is CASTPGASDEQYF. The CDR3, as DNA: TGTGCCAGCACCCCAGGCGCCAGCGACGAGCAGTACTTC.

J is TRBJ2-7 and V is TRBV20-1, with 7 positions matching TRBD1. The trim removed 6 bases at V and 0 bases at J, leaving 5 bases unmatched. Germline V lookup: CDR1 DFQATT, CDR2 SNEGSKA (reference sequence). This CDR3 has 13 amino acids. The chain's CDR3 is CSATGESSYEQYF. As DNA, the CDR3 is TGCAGTGCCACAGGGGAGAGCTCCTACGAGCAGTACTTC.

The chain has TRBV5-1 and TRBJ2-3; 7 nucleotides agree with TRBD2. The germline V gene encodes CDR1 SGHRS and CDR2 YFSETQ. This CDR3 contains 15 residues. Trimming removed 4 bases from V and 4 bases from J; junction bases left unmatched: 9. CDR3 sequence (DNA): TGCGCCAGCAGCAATAGCGGGTTTCCGTCAGATACGCAGTATTTT. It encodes CASSNSGFPSDTQYF. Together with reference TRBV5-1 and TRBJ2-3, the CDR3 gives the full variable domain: KAGVTQTPRYLIKTRGQQVTLSCSPISGHRSVSWYQQTPGQGLQFLFEYFSETQRNKGNFPGRFSGRQFSNSRSEMNVSTLELGDSALYLCASSNSGFPSDTQYFGPGTRLTVL.

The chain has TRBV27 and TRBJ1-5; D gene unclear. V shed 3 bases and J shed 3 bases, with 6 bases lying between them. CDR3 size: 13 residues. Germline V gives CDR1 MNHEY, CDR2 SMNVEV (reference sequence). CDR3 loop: CASSFDVNQPQHF. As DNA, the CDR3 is TGTGCCAGCAGTTTCGACGTCAATCAGCCCCAGCATTTT.

The CDR3 reads CASREEALNTEAFF. DNA of the CDR3: TGTGCCAGCAGAGAGGAGGCGTTGAACACTGAAGCTTTCTTT. The V and J genes are TRBV6-5 and TRBJ1-1; D ambiguous. In germline, CDR1 is MNHEY, CDR2 SVGAGI. Trimming removed 6 bases from V and 0 bases from J, with 11 bases in between. This CDR3 comprises 14 residues.

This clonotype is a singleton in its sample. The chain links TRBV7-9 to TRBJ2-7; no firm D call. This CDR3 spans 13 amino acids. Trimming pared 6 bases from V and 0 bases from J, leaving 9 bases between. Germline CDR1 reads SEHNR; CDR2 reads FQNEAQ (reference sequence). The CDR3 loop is CASRRAVSYEQYF. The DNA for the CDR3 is TGTGCCAGCAGGAGAGCAGTCTCCTACGAGCAGTACTTC.

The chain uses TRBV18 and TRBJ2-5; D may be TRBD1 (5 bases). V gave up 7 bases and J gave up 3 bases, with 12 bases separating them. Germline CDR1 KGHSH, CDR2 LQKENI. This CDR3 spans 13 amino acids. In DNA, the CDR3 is TGTGCCAGCTTGGACAAAACCAAAGAGACCCAGTACTTC. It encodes CASLDKTKETQYF. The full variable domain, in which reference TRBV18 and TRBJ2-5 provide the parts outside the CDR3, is NAGVMQNPRHLVRRRGQEARLRCSPMKGHSHVYWYRQLPEEGLKFMVYLQKENIIDESGMPKERFSAEFPKEGPSILRIQQVVRGDSAAYFCASLDKTKETQYFGPGTRLLVL.

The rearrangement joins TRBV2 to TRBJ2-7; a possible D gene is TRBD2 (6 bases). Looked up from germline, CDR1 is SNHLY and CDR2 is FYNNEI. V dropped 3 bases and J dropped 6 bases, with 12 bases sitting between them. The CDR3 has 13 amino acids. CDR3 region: CASSEQGTVEQYF. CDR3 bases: TGTGCCAGCAGTGAGCAAGGGACTGTCGAGCAGTACTTC. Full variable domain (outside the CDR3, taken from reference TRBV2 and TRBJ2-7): EPEVTQTPSHQVTQMGQEVILRCVPISNHLYFYWYRQILGQKVEFLVSFYNNEISEKSEIFDDQFSVERPDGSNFTLKIRSTKLEDSAMYFCASSEQGTVEQYFGPGTRLTVT.

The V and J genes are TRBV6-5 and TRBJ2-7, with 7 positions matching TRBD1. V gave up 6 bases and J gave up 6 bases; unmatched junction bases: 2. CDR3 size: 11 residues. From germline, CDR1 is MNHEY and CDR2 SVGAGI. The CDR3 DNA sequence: TGTGCCAGCAGGACAGGGATCGAGCAGTACTTC. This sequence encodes CASRTGIEQYF.

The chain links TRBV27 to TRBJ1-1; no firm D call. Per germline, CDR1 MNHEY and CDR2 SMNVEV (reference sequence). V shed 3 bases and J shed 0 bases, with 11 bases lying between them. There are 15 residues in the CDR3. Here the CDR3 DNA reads TGTGCCAGCAGTTTCAGAGGAGGTATGAACACTGAAGCTTTCTTT. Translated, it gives CASSFRGGMNTEAFF.

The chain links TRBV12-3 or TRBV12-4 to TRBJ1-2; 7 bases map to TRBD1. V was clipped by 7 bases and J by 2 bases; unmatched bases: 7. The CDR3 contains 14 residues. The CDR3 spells CASTQTGSNYGYTF. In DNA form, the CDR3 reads TGTGCCAGCACCCAGACAGGGTCAAACTATGGCTACACCTTC.

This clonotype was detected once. CDR3 bases: TGTGCCAGCAGCCCCGACCGCGATGAGCAGTTCTTC. Translating gives CASSPDRDEQFF. The V gene is TRBV12-3 or TRBV12-4, the J gene TRBJ2-1; D is unclear. The V end lost 6 bases, the J end lost 8 bases, and 11 bases lay between the germline ends. CDR3 length equals 12 residues.

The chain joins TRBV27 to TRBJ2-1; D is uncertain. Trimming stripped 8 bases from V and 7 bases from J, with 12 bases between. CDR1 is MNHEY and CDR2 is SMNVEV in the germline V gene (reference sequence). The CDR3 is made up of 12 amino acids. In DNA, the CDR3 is TGTGCCAGCGGACGACGGCTAAATGAGCAGTTCTTC. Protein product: CASGRRLNEQFF.

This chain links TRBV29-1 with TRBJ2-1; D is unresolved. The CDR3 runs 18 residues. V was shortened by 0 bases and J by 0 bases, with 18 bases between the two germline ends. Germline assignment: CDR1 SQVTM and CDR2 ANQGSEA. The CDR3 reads CSVEDWEGLKSSYNEQFF. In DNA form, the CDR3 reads TGCAGCGTTGAAGATTGGGAAGGCCTAAAAAGCTCCTACAATGAGCAGTTCTTC.

CDR3 loop: CASSSTGNSNQPQHF. CDR3 in DNA: TGTGCCAGCAGTTCGACAGGGAATAGCAATCAGCCCCAGCATTTT. The chain has TRBV27 and TRBJ1-5, with 7 positions matching TRBD1. V dropped 4 bases and J dropped 0; count of bases not matched to a gene: 3. The CDR3 is made up of 15 amino acids. In germline, CDR1 is MNHEY, CDR2 SMNVEV (reference sequence).

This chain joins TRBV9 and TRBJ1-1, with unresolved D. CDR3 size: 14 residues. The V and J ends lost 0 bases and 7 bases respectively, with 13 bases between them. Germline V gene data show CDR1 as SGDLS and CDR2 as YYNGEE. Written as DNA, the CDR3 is TGTGCCAGCAGCGTAGATCCCCGGATTGATGAAGCTTTCTTT. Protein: CASSVDPRIDEAFF.

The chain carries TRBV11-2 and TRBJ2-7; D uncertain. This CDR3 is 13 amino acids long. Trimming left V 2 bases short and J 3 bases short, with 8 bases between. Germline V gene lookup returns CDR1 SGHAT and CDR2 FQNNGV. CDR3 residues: CASSLYSRYEQYF. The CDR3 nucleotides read TGTGCCAGCAGCTTATACTCCCGCTACGAGCAGTACTTC.

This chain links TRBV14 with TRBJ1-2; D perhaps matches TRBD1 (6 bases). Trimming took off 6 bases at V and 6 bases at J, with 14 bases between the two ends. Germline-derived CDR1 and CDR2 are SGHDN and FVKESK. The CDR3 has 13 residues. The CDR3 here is CASSPGHFNGYTF. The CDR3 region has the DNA TGTGCCAGCAGTCCGGGACATTTCAATGGCTACACCTTC. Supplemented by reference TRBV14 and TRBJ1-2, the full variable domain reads EAGVTQFPSHSVIEKGQTVTLRCDPISGHDNLYWYRRVMGKEIKFLLHFVKESKQDESGMPNNRFLAERTGGTYSTLKVQPAELEDSGVYFCASSPGHFNGYTFGSGTRLTVV.

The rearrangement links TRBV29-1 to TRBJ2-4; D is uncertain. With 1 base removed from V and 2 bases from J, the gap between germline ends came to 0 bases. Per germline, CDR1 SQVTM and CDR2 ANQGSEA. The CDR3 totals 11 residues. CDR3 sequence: CSVEAKNIQYF. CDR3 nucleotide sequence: TGCAGCGTTGAAGCCAAAAACATTCAGTACTTC. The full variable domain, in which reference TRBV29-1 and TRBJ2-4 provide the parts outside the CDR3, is SAVISQKPSRDICQRGTSLTIQCQVDSQVTMMFWYRQQPGQSLTLIATANQGSEATYESGFVIDKFPISRPNLTFSTLTVSNMSPEDSSIYLCSVEAKNIQYFGAGTRLSVL.

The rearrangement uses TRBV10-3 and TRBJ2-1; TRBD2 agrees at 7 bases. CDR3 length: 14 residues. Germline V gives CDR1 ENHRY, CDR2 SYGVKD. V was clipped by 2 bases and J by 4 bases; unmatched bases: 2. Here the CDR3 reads CAISEAGAYNEQFF. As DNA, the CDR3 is TGTGCCATCAGTGAGGCGGGAGCGTACAATGAGCAGTTCTTC.

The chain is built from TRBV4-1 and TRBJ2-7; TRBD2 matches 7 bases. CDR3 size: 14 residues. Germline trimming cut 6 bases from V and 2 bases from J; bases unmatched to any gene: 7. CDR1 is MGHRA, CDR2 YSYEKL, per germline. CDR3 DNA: TGCGCCAGCAGTGAAATCGGGACTACCTACGAGCAGTACTTC. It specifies CASSEIGTTYEQYF.

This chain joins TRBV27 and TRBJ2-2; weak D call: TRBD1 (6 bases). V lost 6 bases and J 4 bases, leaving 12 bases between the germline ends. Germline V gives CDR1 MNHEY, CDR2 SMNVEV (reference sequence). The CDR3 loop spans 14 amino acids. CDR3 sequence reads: CASSAYRVTGELFF. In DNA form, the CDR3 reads TGTGCCAGCAGCGCCTACAGGGTCACCGGGGAGCTGTTTTTT.

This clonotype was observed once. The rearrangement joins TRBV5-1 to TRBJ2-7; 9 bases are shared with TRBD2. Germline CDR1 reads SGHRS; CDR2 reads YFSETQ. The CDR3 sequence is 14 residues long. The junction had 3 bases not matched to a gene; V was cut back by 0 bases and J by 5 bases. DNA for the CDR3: TGCGCCAGCAGCTTGGATAGCGGGAGAGACGAGCAGTACTTC. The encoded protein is CASSLDSGRDEQYF.

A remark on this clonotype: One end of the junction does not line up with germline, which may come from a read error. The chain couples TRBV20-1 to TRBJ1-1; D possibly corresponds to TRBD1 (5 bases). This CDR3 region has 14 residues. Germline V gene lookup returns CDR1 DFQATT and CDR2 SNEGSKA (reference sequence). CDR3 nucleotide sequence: TGCAGTGCCAGAGGCGGGGCACCAAACACTGAAGCTTTCTTT. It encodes CSARGGAPNTEAFF.

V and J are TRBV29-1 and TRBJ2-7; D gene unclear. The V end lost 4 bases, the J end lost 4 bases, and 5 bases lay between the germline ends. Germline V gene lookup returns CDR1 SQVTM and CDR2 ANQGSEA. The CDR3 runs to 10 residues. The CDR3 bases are TGCAGCGTTGGAAGGTACGAGCAGTACTTC. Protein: CSVGRYEQYF.

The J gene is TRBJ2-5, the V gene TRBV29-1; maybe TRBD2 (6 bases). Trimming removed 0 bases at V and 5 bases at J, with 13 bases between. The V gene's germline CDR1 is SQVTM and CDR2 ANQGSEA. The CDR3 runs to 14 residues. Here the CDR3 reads CSVEERAGRETQYF. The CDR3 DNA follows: TGCAGCGTTGAAGAGCGAGCGGGTCGGGAGACCCAGTACTTC.

CDR3 in DNA: TGCGCCAGCAGCAACGGGACGGCCGTGAACCCCCTCCACTTT. Translated: CASSNGTAVNPLHF. This chain links TRBV5-1 with TRBJ1-6, with D possibly TRBD1 on 5 matching bases. Trimming took 4 bases from V and 13 from J, leaving 18 bases between them. The germline V gene has CDR1 SGHRS and CDR2 YFSETQ. The CDR3 consists of 14 residues.

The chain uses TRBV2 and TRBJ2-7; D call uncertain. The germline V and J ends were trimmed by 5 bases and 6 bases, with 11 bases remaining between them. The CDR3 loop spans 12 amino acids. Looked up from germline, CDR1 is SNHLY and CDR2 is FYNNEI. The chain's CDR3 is CASSPPPGEQYF. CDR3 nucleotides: TGTGCCAGCAGTCCACCCCCTGGCGAGCAGTACTTC.